This T cell receptor (beta chain) comes out of a study of T cell repertoires in cytomegalovirus infection. TCRdb processed the reads anew with MiXCR; each CDR3 protein has one entry. In the table there are roughly 150,000 distinct CDR3 sequences, about 31% of which are singletons. For this clonotype: Its target is unknown.

CDR3 size: 14 residues. The ends were cut back, 5 bases at V and 1 base at J, with 11 bases in the middle. Germline V lookup: CDR1 MNHNY, CDR2 SVGAGI (reference sequence). This chain uses TRBV6-6 with TRBJ1-2; D is possibly TRBD1 (6 bases). The TCR originated in a human donor in good health (CMV status not recorded). Some clones in this sample may be carry-over from other donors' samples. This material consisted of CD8+ T cells from cultured PBMCs, taken from culture after CMV antigen stimulation. The CDR3 loop is CASSPGQINYGYTF. The CDR3 bases are TGTGCCAGCAGTCCCGGACAGATTAACTATGGCTACACCTTC.